These T cell receptor beta chains were read from a single sample in a study of control samples from healthy donors and cancer patients. Some clones are missing from TCRdb's copy, which holds only in-frame ones; the method was immunoSEQ multiplex PCR. This table has about 99,000 clones, 75% to 90% appearing once. The specimen was PBMCs. These receptors came from a man between 60 and 70 years old with lung cancer. Each CDR3 is given with its conserved first and last residue. The order of the fields is D gene, clone size, J gene, V gene, CDR3 DNA, CDR3 protein. D genes are given only for firm matches. Size is omitted from some rows. Given values are once, few, many or a class for expanded clones.

- | - | TRBJ1-1 | TRBV27 | TGTGCCAGCAGTTTCACCAAACAGGGTTTAACTGAAGCTTTCTTT | CASSFTKQGLTEAFF
- | - | TRBJ1-5 | TRBV10-3 | TGTGCCATCAGTGAAGGAGCGGCTCAGCCCCAGCATTTT | CAISEGAAQPQHF
- | - | TRBJ2-5 | TRBV27 | TGTGCCAGCAGTCCCGGGACTGCACGGACCCAGTACTTC | CASSPGTARTQYF
- | - | TRBJ1-6 | TRBV4-1 | TGCGCCAGCAGCCAAGCGCTGTATGAGGCGGGACTCCGGAATTCACCCCTCCACTTT | CASSQALYEAGLRNSPLHF
TRBD1 | - | TRBJ1-6 | TRBV6-1 | TGTGCCAGCAGTGAAGATGCAGGGGGAGGTAGCTCACCCCTCCACTTT | CASSEDAGGGSSPLHF
- | few | TRBJ1-1 | TRBV5-5 | TGTGCCAGCAGCTCACAGGTGAACACTGAAGCTTTCTTT | CASSSQVNTEAFF
- | - | TRBJ1-1 | TRBV11-3 | TGTGCCAGCAGCCGCTCAAGTTTCCTGAACACTGAAGCTTTCTTT | CASSRSSFLNTEAFF
TRBD1 | - | TRBJ2-3 | TRBV5-1 | TGCGCCAGCAGCGCCTGGAGGACAGGGGTAGATACGCAGTATTTT | CASSAWRTGVDTQYF
- | - | TRBJ1-2 | TRBV7-2 | TGTGCCAGCAGCCCTGGGGGAGGGAACTATGGCTACACCTTC | CASSPGGGNYGYTF
- | - | TRBJ2-5 | TRBV9 | TGTGCCAGCAGCGTAGGGGGCCTGCAAGAGACCCAGTACTTC | CASSVGGLQETQYF
- | - | TRBJ1-1 | TRBV27 | TGTGCCAGCAGTCCGGGTAAGGGGACATCTGAAGCTTTCTTT | CASSPGKGTSEAFF
TRBD1 | - | TRBJ2-5 | TRBV18 | TGTGCCAGCTCACCAGGGGACAGGGGGAACCAGTACTTC | CASSPGDRGNQYF
TRBD2 | - | TRBJ2-1 | TRBV3-1/TRBV3-2 | TGTGCCAGCAGCCAATACTCGTCGGGGGGGCGCAGGAATGAGCAGTTCTTC | CASSQYSSGGRRNEQFF
- | - | TRBJ1-2 | TRBV15 | TGTGCCACCAGCAGAGATTCCGGGGCTCCCAACTATGGCTACACCTTC | CATSRDSGAPNYGYTF
- | - | TRBJ2-5 | TRBV7-6 | TGTGCCAGCAGCTTACCGAATTTGACAGGTTTCAAACGGGAGACCCAGTACTTC | CASSLPNLTGFKRETQYF
- | - | TRBJ1-1 | TRBV6-4 | TGTGCCCGATTCCCCCCCGCTGCGATTGAAGCTTTCTTT | CARFPPAAIEAFF
- | - | TRBJ2-5 | TRBV5-1 | TGCGCCAGCAGCTCATACCTATCCCAAGAGACCCAGTACTTC | CASSSYLSQETQYF
TRBD2 | - | TRBJ2-3 | TRBV11-2 | TGTGCCAGCAGCTTAAGAGCTAGCGGGGGGTCATCAGATACGCAGTATTTT | CASSLRASGGSSDTQYF
TRBD1 | - | TRBJ1-5 | TRBV7-2 | TGTGCCAGCAGCAAACAGGGGGCGGGCAATCAGCCCCAGCATTTT | CASSKQGAGNQPQHF
- | - | TRBJ2-2 | TRBV27 | TGTGCCAGCAGCCCTCGGCCGGGGCGGTCCGGGGAGCTGTTTTTT | CASSPRPGRSGELFF
- | - | TRBJ1-1 | TRBV6-5 | TGTGCCAGCACCTACCTCGGGGGCACTGAAGCTTTCTTT | CASTYLGGTEAFF
- | - | TRBJ2-3 | TRBV25-1 | TGTGCCAGCAATGGGGGAGGCACAGATACGCAGTATTTT | CASNGGGTDTQYF